The 9 T cell receptor beta chains listed next were all sequenced from one sample in a study of blood T cell repertoires in COVID-19. Some clones are missing from TCRdb's copy, which holds only in-frame ones; the method was immunoSEQ multiplex PCR. The data show 90,000 to 100,000 clones, with roughly 82% seen just once and approximately 20% held by the top ten. The specimen was peripheral blood. These receptors were collected from a man older than 75 with acute or convalescent COVID-19.

The chain uses TRBV7-2 and TRBJ1-2, with 7 bases identical to TRBD1. With 5 bases clipped from V and 7 bases from J, the junction kept 13 bases outside the gene matches. This CDR3 region has 15 residues. Germline values: CDR1 SGHTA, CDR2 FQGNSA. The CDR3 region has the DNA TGTGCCAGCAGCCGCCGGGAGGGGGCGGTAGGTGGCTACACCTTC. This gives the protein CASSRREGAVGGYTF.

The rearrangement uses TRBV5-4 and TRBJ2-1; no definite D call. Trimming stripped 2 bases from V and 7 bases from J, with 7 bases between. CDR1 and CDR2 (germline): SGHNT, YYREEE (reference sequence). The CDR3 contains 12 residues. Here the CDR3 reads CASSFSINEQFF. CDR3 coding DNA: TGTGCCAGCAGCTTTTCTATTAATGAGCAGTTCTTC.

The chain joins TRBV3-1 (or the pseudogene TRBV3-2) to TRBJ2-3; 11 positions agree with TRBD2. This CDR3 spans 16 amino acids. The germline V gene has CDR1 LGHDT and CDR2 YNNKEL (reference sequence). Germline trimming cut 0 bases from V and 7 bases from J; bases unmatched to any gene: 6. CDR3 region: CASSQEIAGGGNTQYF. For the CDR3, the DNA is TGTGCCAGCAGCCAAGAAATAGCGGGAGGGGGAAATACGCAGTATTTT.

The J gene is TRBJ2-5, the V gene TRBV5-1; D possibly corresponds to TRBD2 (5 bases). Deletions cut 2 bases from V and 2 bases from J, with 13 bases between. In germline, CDR1 is SGHRS, CDR2 YFSETQ. The CDR3 runs to 15 residues. The CDR3 nucleotides read TGCGCCAGCAGCTTAGTCCCTGCGGGTCAAGAGACCCAGTACTTC. Its translation: CASSLVPAGQETQYF.

The J gene is TRBJ2-5, the V gene TRBV5-1, with 7 bases fitting TRBD1. Germline CDR1 reads SGHRS; CDR2 reads YFSETQ. This CDR3 contains 14 residues. The trim removed 4 bases at V and 4 bases at J, leaving 7 bases unmatched. The CDR3 spells CASSPSTGTETQYF. DNA for the CDR3: TGCGCCAGCAGCCCCTCGACAGGGACAGAGACCCAGTACTTC.

This clone was recorded many times. The chain links TRBV19 to TRBJ1-5; 10 positions agree with TRBD1. Per the germline V gene, CDR1 is LNHDA and CDR2 is SQIVND (reference sequence). With 4 bases clipped from V and 4 bases from J, the junction kept 7 bases outside the gene matches. CDR3 length equals 16 residues. CDR3 loop: CASSTGTGDRNQPQHF. The CDR3 DNA reads TGTGCCAGTAGTACCGGGACAGGGGATCGGAATCAGCCCCAGCATTTT.

This chain's CDR3 is CASSRPQGVGETQYF. The CDR3 nucleotides read TGTGCCAGCAGTCGCCCCCAGGGGGTCGGGGAGACCCAGTACTTC. The chain couples TRBV6-5 to TRBJ2-5; 7 nucleotides line up with TRBD1. Per germline, CDR1 MNHEY and CDR2 SVGAGI. J was trimmed by 5 bases and V by 5 bases; bases with no gene match: 11. The CDR3 length is 15 residues.

The V and J genes are TRBV6-5 and TRBJ2-7; D is undetermined. The CDR3 contains 15 residues. The ends were cut back, 0 bases at V and 0 bases at J, with 9 bases in the middle. Per germline, CDR1 MNHEY and CDR2 SVGAGI. CDR3 sequence: CASSYSHSYSYEQYF. The CDR3 DNA is TGTGCCAGCAGTTACTCGCACAGTTACTCCTACGAGCAGTACTTC.

This clone was found once. The rearrangement uses TRBV18 and TRBJ2-3; 8 positions match TRBD2. CDR1 and CDR2 from the germline V gene are KGHSH and LQKENI. The CDR3 is 16 amino acids. The J segment lost 1 base and the V segment lost 3 bases, leaving 6 bases of the junction unmatched. For the CDR3, the DNA is TGTGCCAGCTCACCTAACCTAGCGGGTCGCACAGATACGCAGTATTTT. Its translation: CASSPNLAGRTDTQYF.